A selection of T cell receptor beta chains follows, all from one sample in a study of T cell responses to AZD1222 COVID-19 vaccine. Clones were read by immunoSEQ multiplex PCR, and TCRdb kept only the in-frame ones, dropping some. Among some 140,000 clones listed, more than 90% were seen once. The specimen comprised peripheral blood, sampled on day 0 of AZD1222 vaccination. All receptors come from an adult in good health. Both conserved end residues are part of each CDR3. A D gene is named only where the DNA matches it firmly. Where a row states a size, it is once, few, many or the class of an expanded clone; other rows omit it.

j_gene | len | d_gene | v_gene | abundance | CDR3nt | CDR3aa
TRBJ1-2 | 15 | . | TRBV18 | . | TGTGCCAGCTCGCGCGAAGGGGCTGTAAGCTATGGCTACACCTTC | CASSREGAVSYGYTF
TRBJ1-5 | 14 | . | TRBV6-5 | . | TGTGCCAGCGCCGCAGACAGATTCAATCAGCCCCAGCATTTT | CASAADRFNQPQHF
TRBJ2-7 | 15 | . | TRBV28 | . | TGTGCCAGCAAGACGTCCAGCGGACTCCCCGACGAGCAGTACTTC | CASKTSSGLPDEQYF
TRBJ2-2 | 15 | . | TRBV7-3 | . | TGTGCCAGCAGCCTAGGGGGGTCAAACACCGGGGAGCTGTTTTTT | CASSLGGSNTGELFF
TRBJ1-1 | 13 | TRBD1 | TRBV7-2 | . | TGTGCCAGCAGCGACAGGGGGAACACTGAAGCTTTCTTT | CASSDRGNTEAFF
TRBJ2-5 | 15 | TRBD2 | TRBV7-2 | . | TGTGCCAGCGGCCGGACTAGCGGGGGTCAAGAGACCCAGTACTTC | CASGRTSGGQETQYF
TRBJ2-7 | 15 | . | TRBV7-3 | . | TGTGCCAGCAGCTTAGGGGTCCAAGGCACCTACGAGCAGTACTTC | CASSLGVQGTYEQYF
TRBJ1-1 | 14 | . | TRBV2 | once | TGTGCCAGCAGTGAGGCCCTATGGAACACTGAAGCTTTCTTT | CASSEALWNTEAFF
TRBJ1-2 | 12 | TRBD1 | TRBV28 | . | TGTGCCAGCAATTCACAGGGGTATGGCTACACCTTC | CASNSQGYGYTF
TRBJ2-3 | 17 | . | TRBV28 | . | TGTGCCAGCAGTCCATGGGACGGTTATTCTAGCACAGATACGCAGTATTTT | CASSPWDGYSSTDTQYF
TRBJ1-4 | 14 | TRBD1 | TRBV5-4 | . | TGTGCCAGCAGCGGGACAGGACTTAATGAAAAACTGTTTTTT | CASSGTGLNEKLFF
TRBJ1-2 | 13 | . | TRBV11-3 | once | TGTGCCAGCAGCTTAGGGGCAGCCTATGGCTACACCTTC | CASSLGAAYGYTF
TRBJ1-1 | 14 | TRBD1 | TRBV11-2 | . | TGTGCCAGCAGCGCCCGGGACAGGGTTACTGAAGCTTTCTTT | CASSARDRVTEAFF
TRBJ1-2 | 15 | . | TRBV29-1 | . | TGCAGCGTTGAAGATAATATACCAGCTAACTATGGCTACACCTTC | CSVEDNIPANYGYTF
TRBJ2-3 | 14 | TRBD1 | TRBV18 | . | TGTGCCAGCTCCGGGACAGGGGGCGTCGATACGCAGTATTTT | CASSGTGGVDTQYF
TRBJ1-6 | 15 | . | TRBV7-6 | . | TGTGCCAGCAGCTTAGAAGAACCGTATAATTCACCCCTCCACTTT | CASSLEEPYNSPLHF
TRBJ1-5 | 12 | TRBD1 | TRBV5-1 | . | TGCGCCACCGACAGGGGGAGGCAGCCCCAGCATTTT | CATDRGRQPQHF
TRBJ1-1 | 13 | . | TRBV12-3/TRBV12-4 | . | TGTGCCAGCAGTTTACAGGGGTACACTGAAGCTTTCTTT | CASSLQGYTEAFF
TRBJ2-2 | 15 | . | TRBV7-6 | . | TGTGCCAGCAGCTTAGCTACCCTGGCTTTAGGGGAGCTGTTTTTT | CASSLATLALGELFF
TRBJ1-5 | 14 | TRBD1 | TRBV6-5 | . | TGTGCCAGCAGGATGGGACAGGGAGGTCAGCCCCAGCATTTT | CASRMGQGGQPQHF
TRBJ1-2 | 14 | . | TRBV5-1 | . | TGCGCCAGCAGCCCGCCGCGTGACCTCTATGGCTACACCTTC | CASSPPRDLYGYTF
TRBJ2-1 | 16 | . | TRBV5-1 | . | TGCGCCAGCAGCTGGCTGAAGCGGGTTACCTACAATGAGCAGTTCTTC | CASSWLKRVTYNEQFF
TRBJ1-1 | 13 | . | TRBV2 | . | TGTGCCAGCAGTGTGGCTGGGGGGCGTGAAGCTTTCTTT | CASSVAGGREAFF
TRBJ2-1 | 17 | TRBD1 | TRBV5-1 | . | TGCGCCAGCAGCTTGGAGGCAGGGGGCCGCCCCTACAATGAGCAGTTCTTC | CASSLEAGGRPYNEQFF
TRBJ1-1 | 14 | . | TRBV5-1 | . | TGCGCCAGCAGCTTGCCCTCAAGGAACACTGAAGCTTTCTTT | CASSLPSRNTEAFF
TRBJ2-7 | 12 | . | TRBV15 | . | TGTGCCACCAGCGGGACCACCTACGAGCAGTACTTC | CATSGTTYEQYF
TRBJ2-7 | 18 | . | TRBV4-1 | . | TGCGCCAGCAGCCGAGAGCCCTTGTTGCCAGGGTTCGCCTACGAGCAGTACTTC | CASSREPLLPGFAYEQYF
TRBJ2-5 | 14 | TRBD2 | TRBV24-1 | few | TGTGCCACCAGCACGATGGGACTACCCCAGACCCAGTACTTC | CATSTMGLPQTQYF
TRBJ1-1 | 14 | TRBD1 | TRBV7-3 | . | TGTGCCAGCAGCTTTAGACAGGGGGACACTGAAGCTTTCTTT | CASSFRQGDTEAFF
TRBJ1-1 | 14 | . | TRBV4-2 | . | TGTGCCAGCAGCCAAGATGTTGGGGGCCGTGAAGCTTTCTTT | CASSQDVGGREAFF
TRBJ2-7 | 14 | . | TRBV30 | . | TGTGCCTGGAGTGTAGACCTGGCCGGAGGGGAGCAGTACTTC | CAWSVDLAGGEQYF
TRBJ1-6 | 15 | . | TRBV7-9 | . | TGTGCCAGCAGCCACGGGCCCGCAGAGGATTCACCCCTCCACTTT | CASSHGPAEDSPLHF
TRBJ1-5 | 14 | . | TRBV30 | once | TGTGCCTGGAGTTTGAGTGGAAGCAATCAGCCCCAGCATTTT | CAWSLSGSNQPQHF
TRBJ1-5 | 15 | . | TRBV9 | . | TGTGCCAGCAGCGTGGGGGGCTCTGGGGATCAGCCCCAGCATTTT | CASSVGGSGDQPQHF
TRBJ1-1 | 15 | . | TRBV4-1 | . | TGCGCCAGCAGCCAAGATCAGGGGTCGGTAACTGAAGCTTTCTTT | CASSQDQGSVTEAFF
TRBJ1-2 | 15 | TRBD1 | TRBV5-8 | . | TGTGCCAGCAGCGGACAGGGGCCACTATACTATGGCTACACCTTC | CASSGQGPLYYGYTF
TRBJ1-2 | 13 | TRBD1 | TRBV5-1 | few | TGCGCCAGCAGCGTGGACAGGGAGTATGGCTACACCTTC | CASSVDREYGYTF
TRBJ1-5 | 12 | . | TRBV2 | . | TGTGCCAGCAGGGGGGAGTTGCAGCCCCAGCATTTT | CASRGELQPQHF
TRBJ1-2 | 12 | . | TRBV28 | . | TGTGCCAGCAGTTTAACAGGGCGTGGCTACACCTTC | CASSLTGRGYTF
TRBJ2-1 | 12 | TRBD2 | TRBV30 | once | TGTGCCTGTCACGGGGGGGTCGATGAGCAGTTCTTC | CACHGGVDEQFF
TRBJ1-5 | 17 | TRBD1 | TRBV30 | . | TGTGCCTGGAGTTCCGACGGACAGGGCCGTTACAATCAGCCCCAGCATTTT | CAWSSDGQGRYNQPQHF
TRBJ2-7 | 12 | . | TRBV5-4 | . | TGTGCCAGCAGCTCAGGACCCTACGAGCAGTACTTC | CASSSGPYEQYF
TRBJ2-5 | 14 | . | TRBV9 | . | TGTGCCAGCAGCCCCAGGACGACTCAAGAGACCCAGTACTTC | CASSPRTTQETQYF
TRBJ1-1 | 12 | TRBD1 | TRBV12-3/TRBV12-4 | . | TGTGCCAGCAAGATTTACAGGGGAGAAGCTTTCTTT | CASKIYRGEAFF
TRBJ1-4 | 14 | . | TRBV5-1 | . | TGCGCCAGCAGCTTGGTCCAGGGGAATGAAAAACTGTTTTTT | CASSLVQGNEKLFF
TRBJ2-7 | 13 | . | TRBV20-1 | . | TGCAGTGCTAGTGGGGTGCGCTCCTACGAGCAGTACTTC | CSASGVRSYEQYF
TRBJ2-7 | 10 | . | TRBV20-1 | . | TGCAGTGTGCGTTCCTACGAGCAGTACTTC | CSVRSYEQYF
TRBJ1-4 | 12 | . | TRBV5-1 | . | TGCGCCAGCAGCCCCGAAAGGGGTAAACTGTTTTTT | CASSPERGKLFF
TRBJ2-2 | 15 | TRBD2 | TRBV5-1 | . | TGCGCCAGCAGCTTGAGCGGGGCGAACACCGGGGAGCTGTTTTTT | CASSLSGANTGELFF
TRBJ2-5 | 13 | . | TRBV11-3 | . | TGTGCCAGCAGCTTAGTGGGGCGGGAGACCCAGTACTTC | CASSLVGRETQYF
TRBJ2-1 | 13 | . | TRBV6-5 | . | TGTGCCAGCAGTTACCGGGACAACAATGAGCAGTTCTTC | CASSYRDNNEQFF
TRBJ1-2 | 13 | . | TRBV5-1 | . | TGCGCCAGCAGTCCCAGGACAGCATATGGCTACACCTTC | CASSPRTAYGYTF
TRBJ2-4 | 15 | TRBD2 | TRBV30 | . | TGTGCCTGGAGGGGGACTAGCGAGGCCAAAAACATTCAGTACTTC | CAWRGTSEAKNIQYF
TRBJ2-3 | 16 | TRBD2 | TRBV28 | . | TGTGCCAGCAACCCCCTAGCGGGGGGGCCATCAGATACGCAGTATTTT | CASNPLAGGPSDTQYF
TRBJ1-6 | 16 | TRBD1 | TRBV7-8 | . | TGTGCCAGCAGCTTAGCGGCCCAGGACAGGAATTCACCCCTCCACTTT | CASSLAAQDRNSPLHF
TRBJ1-3 | 15 | . | TRBV9 | . | TGTGCCAGCAGCGTATCGACGCGCTCTGGAAACACCATATATTTT | CASSVSTRSGNTIYF